This passage covers 23 T cell receptor beta chains from one sample sequenced in a study of CD8 T cells in ankylosing spondylitis. Study results and limitations: For ankylosing spondylitis blood, a TCR beta motif of seven to nine highly homologous variants appeared characteristic.

Using its own MiXCR run on the 5' RACE reads, TCRdb lists one record per CDR3 protein. The repertoire includes roughly 370,000 distinct CDR3 sequences, about a fifth of them detected once, and 15% to 20% sits in the top ten. These TCRs' antigens remain unknown. Sequencing was performed on blood, either unsorted or a sorted T cell fraction (not recorded which). The origin of the receptors is a male donor with ankylosing spondylitis.

The gene calls are TRBV24-1 and TRBJ2-7; 12 positions match TRBD1. Per the germline V gene, CDR1 is KGHDR and CDR2 is SFDVKD. Losses at the gene ends were 6 bases for V and 5 bases for J; bases not matched to a gene: 4. The CDR3 consists of 14 residues. CDR3 protein: CATSTGTGGDEQYF. The CDR3 DNA is TGTGCCACCAGTACCGGGACAGGGGGCGACGAGCAGTACTTC.

The gene calls are TRBV21-1 and TRBJ2-2; the table names TRBD2, a call not compared with the DNA. TRBV21-1 represents a pseudogene. The CDR3 is 15 amino acids. DNA of the CDR3: TGTGCCAGCAGGAGACTAGCGGGAGATACCGGGGAGCTGTTTTTT. This sequence encodes CASRRLAGDTGELFF.

This clonotype has just a few counts. This chain uses TRBV7-2 with TRBJ1-5, with a possible D match to TRBD1 (6 bases). The CDR3 totals 17 residues. Deletions cut 3 bases from V and 2 bases from J, with 17 bases between. CDR1 SGHTA and CDR2 FQGNSA come from the germline V gene. For the CDR3, the DNA is TGTGCCAGCAGCTTGACAGGTGGCCCGGGTGGCAATCAGCCCCAGCATTTT. Its protein product is CASSLTGGPGGNQPQHF.

The rearrangement uses TRBV18 and TRBJ2-2, with D uncertain. The CDR3 is made up of 16 amino acids. The germline CDR1 and CDR2 sequences are KGHSH and LQKENI. V lost 3 bases to trimming and J lost 0 bases, with 11 bases between them. The CDR3 is CASSPEFASNTGELFF. Here the CDR3 DNA reads TGTGCCAGCTCACCCGAGTTTGCCTCGAACACCGGGGAGCTGTTTTTT.

This clonotype showed up many times. CDR3 DNA sequence: TGTGCCAGCAGCTTATCCGCCAGCACAAATGAGCAGTTCTTC. Translating it yields CASSLSASTNEQFF. The rearrangement joins TRBV7-9 to TRBJ2-1, with D uncertain. CDR3 size: 14 residues. The V end was cut by 2 bases, the J end by 7 bases, with 12 bases between. Germline V CDR1 and CDR2: SEHNR, FQNEAQ (reference sequence).

This clonotype came up a few times. The chain carries TRBV5-6 and TRBJ2-5; the D call may be TRBD1 or TRBD2 (5 bases each). Germline assignment: CDR1 SGHDT and CDR2 YYEEEE. The CDR3 is 15 amino acids. V was trimmed by 4 bases and J by 1 base, leaving 14 bases between them. CDR3 amino acids: CASSTVGRLQETQYF. DNA for the CDR3: TGTGCCAGCAGCACAGTGGGACGCCTCCAAGAGACCCAGTACTTC.

The table lists this clonotype with a few counts. V usage is TRBV7-9 and J usage is TRBJ2-1; perhaps D is TRBD1 or TRBD2 (5 bases each). CDR3 length: 12 amino acids. The V end was cut by 5 bases, the J end by 12 bases, with 14 bases between. Germline V gene lookup returns CDR1 SEHNR and CDR2 FQNEAQ (reference sequence). CDR3 in DNA: TGTGCCAGCAGCCGGGACGGGCTTGGGCAGTTCTTC. Residues: CASSRDGLGQFF.

This clonotype was counted a few times. As DNA, the CDR3 is TGTGCCAGCATTAAGGGGCCCCGGAATACGCAGTATTTT. This encodes CASIKGPRNTQYF. The chain links TRBV2 to TRBJ2-3; a possible D gene is TRBD1 (5 bases). Trimming removed 7 bases from V and 7 bases from J, with 15 bases in between. The CDR3 loop spans 13 amino acids. Per germline, CDR1 SNHLY and CDR2 FYNNEI.

CDR3 loop: CASSLMRELEQYF. The CDR3 DNA sequence: TGCGCCAGCAGCTTGATGCGGGAGCTCGAGCAGTACTTC. The V call is TRBV5-1, the J call TRBJ2-7, with TRBD2 matching over 7 bases. This CDR3 region has 13 residues. The V gene end was trimmed by 1 base and the J gene end by 6 bases; junction bases not matched to a gene: 4. Germline lookup yields CDR1 SGHRS and CDR2 YFSETQ.

This sequence joins TRBV19 and TRBJ2-5, with 8 bases lining up with TRBD2. V lost 10 bases, J lost 5 bases, and 6 bases stayed unmatched. CDR1 is LNHDA, CDR2 SQIVND, per germline (reference sequence). This CDR3 contains 12 residues. CDR3 coding DNA: TGTGCCACCAACGCGGGGGGCGAGACCCAGTACTTC. Translation gives CATNAGGETQYF.

The chain joins TRBV20-1 to TRBJ2-7; D is possibly TRBD1 (5 bases). The germline CDR1 and CDR2 sequences are DFQATT and SNEGSKA (reference sequence). V was trimmed by 5 bases and J by 3 bases, leaving 17 bases between them. The CDR3 length is 14 residues. CDR3 coding DNA: TGCAGTGCTCACCCCCGACAGCCCAACTACGAGCAGTACTTC. It translates to CSAHPRQPNYEQYF.

The chain links TRBV10-1 to TRBJ2-7; 13 bases match TRBD2. V shed 4 bases, J shed 9 bases, and the junction held 6 bases outside the gene matches. The CDR3 runs 14 residues. Germline V gene lookup returns CDR1 WNHNN and CDR2 SYGVQD (reference sequence). The CDR3 bases are TGCGCCAGCAGTGCAGGACTAGCGGGAGAGTTGCAGTACTTC. It yields the protein CASSAGLAGELQYF.

V usage is TRBV11-3 and J usage is TRBJ2-4; maybe TRBD1 (5 bases). The germline V gene has CDR1 SGHNT and CDR2 YENEEA. Trimming cost V 1 base and J 5 bases, with 12 bases left between them. The CDR3 runs 15 residues. The CDR3 DNA reads as TGTGCCAGCAGCTTAGGAGCAGGGTCTGAAAACATTCAGTACTTC. It is translated as CASSLGAGSENIQYF.

This clonotype was seen a few times. This chain uses TRBV5-4 with TRBJ2-2; TRBD2 might be the D (5 bases). CDR3 length: 16 residues. Trimming left V 3 bases short and J 4 bases short, with 16 bases between. CDR1 and CDR2 from the germline V gene are SGHNT and YYREEE (reference sequence). In DNA form, the CDR3 reads TGTGCCAGCAGCTCGGGGAACTCCCCGACCACCGGGGAGCTGTTTTTT. Protein: CASSSGNSPTTGELFF.

This clonotype was counted between two and nine times. The chain links TRBV28 to TRBJ2-3, with 13 bases identical to TRBD2. Trimming removed 6 bases from V and 2 bases from J; junction bases left unmatched: 11. Germline values: CDR1 MDHEN, CDR2 SYDVKM. The CDR3 consists of 18 residues. The CDR3 DNA sequence: TGTGCCAGCAGCCCCTCGATCGGACTAGCGGGAGACACAGATACGCAGTATTTT. It encodes CASSPSIGLAGDTDTQYF.

The V and J genes are TRBV15 and TRBJ2-3, with TRBD1 identical over 7 bases. This CDR3 has 14 residues. J lost 2 bases, V lost 7 bases, and 6 bases had no gene match. Germline-derived CDR1 and CDR2 are LNHNV and YYDKDF (reference sequence). CDR3 region: CATTRDRSTDTQYF. The DNA of the CDR3 is TGTGCCACCACCAGGGACAGATCCACAGATACGCAGTATTTT.

V usage is TRBV20-1 and J usage is TRBJ2-5; TRBD1 matches at 9 bases. V lost 2 bases, J lost 4 bases, and 5 bases stayed unmatched. This CDR3 has 14 residues. Per the germline V gene, CDR1 is DFQATT and CDR2 is SNEGSKA (reference sequence). The CDR3 sequence is CSARRDRVGETQYF. As DNA, the CDR3 is TGCAGTGCTAGAAGGGACAGGGTTGGAGAGACCCAGTACTTC.

A few counts support this clonotype. The chain joins TRBV2 to TRBJ2-7; D uncertain. CDR1 is SNHLY and CDR2 is FYNNEI in the germline V gene. The V end was cut by 5 bases, the J end by 1 base, with 9 bases between. This CDR3 region has 13 residues. This chain's CDR3 is CASSPPPSYEQYF. The DNA for the CDR3 is TGTGCCAGCAGTCCCCCCCCTTCCTACGAGCAGTACTTC.

The chain recombines TRBV4-3 with TRBJ2-3; D call uncertain. V dropped 1 base and J dropped 7 bases, with 6 bases sitting between them. Germline V gives CDR1 LGHNA, CDR2 YSLEER. The CDR3 consists of 12 residues. CDR3 residues: CASSQGANTQYF. For the CDR3, the DNA is TGCGCCAGCAGCCAAGGTGCAAATACGCAGTATTTT.

The V gene is TRBV7-9, the J gene TRBJ2-7, with a weak D call TRBD2 (6 bases). Trimming removed 1 base from V and 3 bases from J, with 13 bases in between. Germline V gives CDR1 SEHNR, CDR2 FQNEAQ (reference sequence). CDR3 length: 15 residues. The CDR3, as DNA: TGTGCCAGCAGCTTAGAGAACGGAGGGTTCTACGAGCAGTACTTC. It encodes CASSLENGGFYEQYF.

The CDR3 sequence is CSAPRLAGAGEQFF. For the CDR3, the DNA is TGCAGTGCCCCCAGACTAGCGGGAGCTGGGGAGCAGTTCTTC. The V and J genes are TRBV20-1 and TRBJ2-1; TRBD2 matches at 12 bases. The CDR3 is 14 residues long. CDR1 is DFQATT, CDR2 SNEGSKA, per germline (reference sequence). Trimming removed 6 bases from V and 10 bases from J; junction bases left unmatched: 10.

This chain connects TRBV19 to TRBJ1-2; D is ambiguous. The CDR3 loop spans 13 amino acids. The germline gives CDR1 LNHDA, CDR2 SQIVND (reference sequence). V was cut by 6 bases and J by 1 base, with 9 bases left in between. CDR3 DNA sequence: TGTGCCAGTAGCCACTTGGATAACTATGGCTACACCTTC. It translates to CASSHLDNYGYTF.

This clonotype was counted a few times. The V call is TRBV25-1, the J call TRBJ2-3; TRBD1 agrees at 10 bases. The germline V gene encodes CDR1 MGHDK and CDR2 SYGVNS. The J segment lost 5 bases and the V segment lost 7 bases, leaving 12 bases of the junction unmatched. This CDR3 spans 16 amino acids. This chain's CDR3 is CASTSFGTGEKDTQYF. CDR3 coding DNA: TGTGCCAGCACGTCGTTCGGGACAGGGGAAAAAGATACGCAGTATTTT.